This T cell receptor beta chain was documented in a study of PD-1 blockade in classical Hodgkin lymphoma (dated by TCRdb to between 2020 and 2021). For the study in its entirety: Nivolumab dosing was 3 mg/kg intravenously every 2 weeks, continuing until either disease progression or unacceptable toxicity. To define a peripheral blood immune signature of response to PD-1 blockade in classical Hodgkin lymphoma, the study combined TCR beta sequencing with CyTOF. General findings and caveats noted by the study authors: Baseline TCR diversity was reported to be lower in newly diagnosed patients than in healthy donors and to be lower still in relapsed/refractory patients. CD4+ but not CD8+ TCR diversity rose significantly by C4D1 (p=0.0027 vs p=0.16), most apparent in complete responders (p=0.02). Diversity was lower in patients who began nivolumab less than 1 year after ASCT, so these patients were left out of later analyses to avoid confounding by immune reconstitution. Baseline diversity similar to that of newly diagnosed patients was observed in trial patients achieving complete response, whereas significantly lower diversity was observed in partial responders and progressors. The study was restricted to a single clinical trial cohort, and the causes of repertoire differences, possibly disease activity or prior therapy, were left undefined.

Interpreted using the paper, the time point label stands for: cycle 2 day 1 (C2D1) of nivolumab. Every trial patient had relapsed following autologous stem cell transplantation, and prior brentuximab vedotin exposure was what differed among cohorts A, B and C. A total of 56 patients with relapsed/refractory classical Hodgkin lymphoma made up the trial cohort, and each patient's best overall response was complete response, partial response or progressive disease. In the multi-cohort phase II CheckMate 205 trial, trial patients received single-agent nivolumab. An independent review committee assessed best overall response by applying the 2007 International Working Group response criteria. PBMCs from the trial were collected at three points: immediately before nivolumab initiation (C1D1), and during therapy at cycle 2 day 1 and cycle 4 day 1. Peripheral blood was collected in 8 mL Vacutainer Cell Preparation Tubes, from which PBMCs were isolated by centrifugation and then cryopreserved.

The Qiagen DNeasy kit was used to extract genomic DNA both from unsorted PBMCs and from the negatively selected CD4+ and CD8+ fractions. TCR beta CDR3 regions were subjected to amplification by immunoSEQ multiplex PCR with primers that anneal to V and J segments. A synthetic immune receptor repertoire was used to minimize amplification bias, and remaining bias was computationally removed after sequencing. In the original analysis: Repertoire diversity was quantified as the Shannon entropy index using custom Python scripts. Unsorted, CD4+ and CD8+ repertoires were analyzed separately, except for combined analyses in which CD4+ and CD8+ sequences were merged in silico. Clonal expansion was defined as at least a 2-fold frequency increase after treatment relative to C1D1, with a pseudocount of 0.5 for undetected baseline clones. Singleton clones were defined as clones with 0 or 1 copy at C1D1, and non-singleton clones were defined as clones with 2 or more copies. By matching protein sequences in sorted samples from the same patient, clones expanded in unsorted samples were annotated as CD4+, CD8+ or unknown. Wilcoxon tests on paired samples were used to test changes in diversity from C1D1 to C4D1. The source is immuneACCESS, and TCRdb retained only in-frame sequences with V and J called. Part of the clones is not carried over; for the studies checked, unresolved V genes explain less than half of this, and the remainder is unexplained. Clone size and V and J calls were adopted from that table, with D and trimming inferred from the DNA. The sample table shows 120,000 to 150,000 clones, and 78% are seen once. Roughly a tenth of the sample is held by the ten biggest clonotypes.

Points on this clone: The specificity of this receptor is unknown. Per-base quality was not reported, and no clone a single base away is much larger than it.

From the cysteine through the phenylalanine, the CDR3 covers 14 amino acids. Only the CDR3 DNA is retained, 42 bases long and in frame from the first base. The sequencing here drew on peripheral blood mononuclear cells (PBMCs), taken before the second cycle of nivolumab. The clonotype originates from a human donor with classical Hodgkin lymphoma. The receptor chain draws on TRBV21-1 and TRBJ2-1; TRBD1, the table's D call, lacks a check against the DNA. TRBV21-1 is marked as a pseudogene. CDR3 sequence: CARDRALFYNEQFF. Here is the DNA: TGTGCCCGAGACAGGGCGCTATTTTACAATGAGCAGTTCTTC.